Sequencing of this T cell receptor (beta chain) was carried out in a study of cytomegalovirus exposure and HLA in healthy donors. Study-wide points: Most sequenced TCRs were rare (though some public TCRs occurred in many donors).

The CDR3 is 16 residues long. The V gene's germline CDR1 is SGHTA and CDR2 FQGTGA. V lost 5 bases, J lost 0 bases, and 7 bases stayed unmatched. Comments on this clone: The antigen remains unidentified.

Measured with immunoSEQ multiplex PCR; TCRdb has only the in-frame clones, and not every one. Counted here are hundreds of thousands of clones, about nine tenths occurring once; the ten biggest clones make up 0.8% to 0.85%. The TCR originated in a young woman in good health and CMV-seronegative. J is TRBJ2-1 and V is TRBV7-3, with 7 bases matching TRBD2. Sequences were obtained from PBMCs. The CDR3 loop is CASSPRIAGSYNEQFF. The DNA for the CDR3 is TGTGCCAGCAGCCCCAGAATAGCGGGCTCCTACAATGAGCAGTTCTTC.